One and the same sample provided the 28 T cell receptor beta chains below, sequenced in a study of response to subunit inactivated influenza vaccine (dated by TCRdb to 2016 to 2019). Receptor amplification or capture employed RT-PCR. Sequencing was carried out with an Illumina HiSeq 2500. The raw public reads went through TCRdb reprocessing: fastp at Q25, MiXCR clone calling, in-frame beta chains kept. Each record represents a unique CDR3 protein, reported with the most common genes and DNA among its rows. The sample records 450,000 to 700,000 distinct CDR3 sequences, roughly 15% of which are singletons. The biggest ten clones account for approximately 12% of the sample. This specimen consisted of PBMCs from blood, obtained about 13 days after vaccination. The receptors stem from a man in his fifties or sixties who received an inactivated influenza vaccine. Donor details come from another sample of the same person, matched by shared clones.

The chain links TRBV12-3 or TRBV12-4 to TRBJ2-7, with 7 nucleotides matching TRBD2. The CDR3 totals 15 residues. With V trimmed by 3 bases and J by 3 bases, 8 bases remained unmatched. CDR3: CASSLSGEGIYEQYF. As DNA, the CDR3 is TGTGCCAGCAGTTTGTCGGGGGAGGGGATCTACGAGCAGTACTTC.

V is TRBV28 and J is TRBJ1-4; no clear D. V gave up 3 bases and J gave up 7 bases, with 12 bases separating them. Germline assignment: CDR1 MDHEN and CDR2 SYDVKM. The CDR3 extends over 14 amino acids. The DNA of the CDR3 is TGTGCCAGCAGTTTCGGGCAATGGGGTGAAAAACTGTTTTTT. Translating gives CASSFGQWGEKLFF.

Note on this clonotype: One end of the junction fails to match germline, which may point to a read error. J is TRBJ1-1 and V is TRBV7-2, with 7 bases matching TRBD1. This CDR3 contains 16 residues. The germline V gene encodes CDR1 SGHTA and CDR2 FQGNSA. The CDR3 loop reads CASSLGYRGGDTEVFF. The CDR3, as DNA: TGTGCCAGCAGCTTAGGCTACAGGGGAGGAGACACTGAAGTTTTCTTT.

This clonotype was seen more than once but under ten times. The rearrangement uses TRBV28 and TRBJ2-7, with unresolved D. CDR3 length equals 12 residues. The V gene's germline CDR1 is MDHEN and CDR2 SYDVKM. Trimming shortened V by 7 bases and J by 2 bases, and 9 bases separated the two germline ends. This chain's CDR3 is CASNIAAYEQYF. The DNA for the CDR3 is TGTGCCAGCAATATTGCCGCCTACGAGCAGTACTTC.

V and J are TRBV7-9 and TRBJ1-2; 9 bases line up with TRBD1. CDR3 length equals 15 residues. Germline V gene data show CDR1 as SEHNR and CDR2 as FQNEAQ (reference sequence). Trimming removed 4 bases from V and 0 bases from J; junction bases left unmatched: 3. DNA for the CDR3: TGTGCCAGCAGCTCAAGGACAGGGGCTAACTATGGCTACACCTTC. It specifies CASSSRTGANYGYTF.

The V and J genes are TRBV2 and TRBJ2-5; 11 nucleotides match TRBD1. The ends lost 5 bases at V and 5 bases at J; junction bases unmatched: 10. Germline V CDR1 and CDR2: SNHLY, FYNNEI. This CDR3 is built from 16 residues. The CDR3 DNA sequence: TGTGCCAGCAGTCTCTCCGGGACAGGGGGATCTGAGACCCAGTACTTC. It codes for CASSLSGTGGSETQYF.

The chain carries TRBV7-2 and TRBJ2-5; D not certain. Germline V gene data show CDR1 as SGHTA and CDR2 as FQGNSA. V lost 7 bases and J 5 bases, leaving 8 bases between the germline ends. The CDR3 loop spans 11 amino acids. DNA for the CDR3: TGTGCCAGCATCTTGGGGGAGACCCAGTACTTC. This sequence encodes CASILGETQYF. Drawing the rest from reference TRBV7-2 and TRBJ2-5, the complete variable domain is GAGVSQSPSNKVTEKGKDVELRCDPISGHTALYWYRQSLGQGLEFLIYFQGNSAPDKSGLPSDRFSAERTGGSVSTLTIQRTQQEDSAVYLCASILGETQYFGPGTRLLVL.

The sample holds a few counts of this clonotype. The V gene is TRBV4-2, the J gene TRBJ1-1, with 7 bases identical to TRBD1. The CDR3 runs 14 residues. CDR1 is LGHNA and CDR2 is YNFKEQ in the germline V gene. V shed 1 base and J 5 bases; nucleotides not matched to a gene: 4. Written as DNA, the CDR3 is TGTGCCAGCAGCCAAGTAAGGGGGCTAACTGAAGCTTTCTTT. Amino acid sequence: CASSQVRGLTEAFF.

The V and J genes are TRBV7-9 and TRBJ2-7; 8 bases agree with TRBD1. The CDR3 totals 15 residues. The V and J ends lost 5 bases and 3 bases, in that order; junction bases with no gene match: 9. Germline-derived CDR1 and CDR2 are SEHNR and FQNEAQ (reference sequence). CDR3 nucleotides: TGTGCCAGCAGCGCAGACAGGGGATTAATCTACGAGCAGTACTTC. Its translation: CASSADRGLIYEQYF.

This clonotype was detected a few times. This chain connects TRBV30 to TRBJ2-2; D not resolved. The germline gives CDR1 GTSNPN, CDR2 SVGIG (reference sequence). Trimming cost V 0 bases and J 1 base, with 6 bases left between them. The CDR3 has 14 amino acids. The CDR3 DNA follows: TGTGCCTGGAGTGTAACCCGGAACACCGGGGAGCTGTTTTTT. It translates to CAWSVTRNTGELFF.

Here the CDR3 reads CASSFRDGPPYEQYF. The CDR3 nucleotides are TGCGCCAGCAGCTTCAGGGACGGACCTCCCTACGAGCAGTACTTC. The rearrangement links TRBV5-1 to TRBJ2-7; D is possibly TRBD1 or TRBD2 (5 bases each). The CDR3 has 15 residues. CDR1 is SGHRS and CDR2 is YFSETQ in the germline V gene. V lost 2 bases, J lost 2 bases, and 14 bases lay in between.

Many counts were recorded for this clonotype. This chain joins TRBV20-1 and TRBJ2-1; weak D call: TRBD2 (7 bases). The germline V and J ends were trimmed by 3 bases and 0 bases, with 9 bases remaining between them. There are 14 residues in the CDR3. CDR1 and CDR2 from the germline V gene are DFQATT and SNEGSKA (reference sequence). CDR3 amino acids: CSASGGPSYNEQFF. CDR3 sequence (DNA): TGCAGTGCTAGCGGGGGGCCCTCCTACAATGAGCAGTTCTTC.

This sequence joins TRBV7-9 and TRBJ2-2; D ambiguous. The germline V gene encodes CDR1 SEHNR and CDR2 FQNEAQ (reference sequence). The length of the CDR3 is 14 residues. Trimming removed 3 bases from V and 6 bases from J, with 11 bases in between. The CDR3 spells CASSFLVGAGELFF. The CDR3 DNA reads as TGTGCCAGCAGCTTTTTAGTAGGTGCCGGGGAGCTGTTTTTT.

The table lists this clonotype with a few counts. The CDR3 is CASRSSGTGVTVLTF. The CDR3 DNA follows: TGTGCCAGCAGGTCCTCCGGGACAGGGGTCACCGTCCTGACTTTC. The chain couples TRBV28 to TRBJ2-6; 10 bases fit TRBD1. This CDR3 region has 15 residues. Per germline, CDR1 MDHEN and CDR2 SYDVKM. Trimming cost V 6 bases and J 12 bases; bases outside gene matches: 11.

The rearrangement links TRBV4-1 to TRBJ2-5; 8 nucleotides agree with TRBD2. J was trimmed by 4 bases and V by 3 bases; bases with no gene match: 10. Germline CDR1 MGHRA, CDR2 YSYEKL. This CDR3 comprises 16 residues. The CDR3, as DNA: TGCGCCAGCAGCCAGTCTTGGATAGCGGGGACAGAGACCCAGTACTTC. Protein sequence: CASSQSWIAGTETQYF.

This clonotype was observed a handful of times. The chain combines TRBV12-3 or TRBV12-4 with TRBJ2-4; D gene uncertain. V was pared by 3 bases and J by 4 bases, with 4 bases between. CDR3 length: 12 residues. CDR3 amino acids: CASSLGKNIQYF. CDR3 coding DNA: TGTGCCAGCAGTTTGGGGAAAAACATTCAGTACTTC.

This clonotype was recorded at least ten times. The chain is built from TRBV5-6 and TRBJ2-3; perhaps TRBD1 as D (6 bases). V lost 1 base and J lost 0, with 9 bases in between. This CDR3 contains 15 residues. The germline V gene has CDR1 SGHDT and CDR2 YYEEEE. The CDR3 loop reads CASSLRGGSTDTQYF. Written as DNA, the CDR3 is TGTGCCAGCAGCTTGCGTGGGGGCAGCACAGATACGCAGTATTTT.

CDR3 bases: TGTGCCAGCAGCCTCCGGACTAGCGGGAGCACCGGGGAGCTGTTTTTT. Protein: CASSLRTSGSTGELFF. J is TRBJ2-2 and V is TRBV5-5; 13 bases match TRBD2. Germline trimming cut 4 bases from V and 4 bases from J; bases unmatched to any gene: 4. The length of the CDR3 is 16 residues. The V gene's germline CDR1 is SGHKS and CDR2 YYEKEE (reference sequence).

This clonotype was counted only a few times. The chain is built from TRBV19 and TRBJ1-5, with 7 bases fitting TRBD1. The germline V gene encodes CDR1 LNHDA and CDR2 SQIVND (reference sequence). V lost 7 bases and J lost 6; bases outside the gene matches: 9. CDR3 length: 14 amino acids. CDR3 amino acids: CASISFDRAQPQHF. The CDR3 DNA is TGTGCCAGTATTTCCTTTGACAGGGCTCAGCCCCAGCATTTT.

In this sample, this clonotype turned up many times. This chain links TRBV5-1 with TRBJ2-3; TRBD2 might be the D (6 bases). Trimming removed 5 bases from V and 6 bases from J, with 16 bases in between. This CDR3 comprises 14 residues. The germline V gene has CDR1 SGHRS and CDR2 YFSETQ. CDR3 DNA: TGCGCCAGCAGACCTCGAGTAGGAGGGGATACGCAGTATTTT. Translation: CASRPRVGGDTQYF.

This clonotype was counted a few times. The chain employs TRBV12-3 or TRBV12-4 and TRBJ2-7; 9 positions match TRBD2. V dropped 5 bases and J dropped 3; count of bases not matched to a gene: 8. This CDR3 contains 15 residues. CDR3 region: CASSRGLASSYEQYF. For the CDR3, the DNA is TGTGCCAGCAGTCGTGGACTAGCGAGTAGCTACGAGCAGTACTTC.

This clonotype was observed a handful of times. The J gene is TRBJ2-3, the V gene TRBV7-8; D ambiguous. Trimming stripped 0 bases from V and 5 bases from J, with 12 bases between. The CDR3 contains 15 residues. Germline loops: CDR1 SGHVS, CDR2 FQNEAQ. The CDR3 loop is CASSLAIPIGDTQYF. The CDR3 region has the DNA TGTGCCAGCAGCTTAGCTATACCTATTGGAGATACGCAGTATTTT.

This clonotype was seen a few times. This chain uses TRBV7-9 with TRBJ2-7, with 10 bases fitting TRBD2. Germline lookup yields CDR1 SEHNR and CDR2 FQNEAQ (reference sequence). The CDR3 consists of 15 residues. With 3 bases clipped from V and 4 bases from J, the junction kept 6 bases outside the gene matches. CDR3 in amino acids: CASSFSTGLAYEQYF. CDR3 DNA sequence: TGTGCCAGCAGCTTTTCCACGGGACTAGCGTACGAGCAGTACTTC.

The chain joins TRBV25-1 to TRBJ1-5; no firm D call. V lost 5 bases and J 7 bases, leaving 12 bases between the germline ends. Looked up from germline, CDR1 is MGHDK and CDR2 is SYGVNS. This CDR3 contains 13 residues. The CDR3 region has the DNA TGTGCCAGCAGTAATGGGGTGGGACAGCCCCAGCATTTT. Amino acid sequence: CASSNGVGQPQHF. Full variable domain (rest looked up from reference TRBV25-1 and TRBJ1-5): EADIYQTPRYLVIGTGKKITLECSQTMGHDKMYWYQQDPGMELHLIHYSYGVNSTEKGDLSSESTVSRIRTEHFPLTLESARPSHTSQYLCASSNGVGQPQHFGDGTRLSIL.

The CDR3 sequence is CASSLDRVGETQYF. The CDR3 DNA is TGTGCCAGCAGCCTGGACAGGGTGGGGGAGACCCAGTACTTC. The J gene is TRBJ2-5, the V gene TRBV7-7; 8 positions match TRBD1. The V segment lost 5 bases and the J segment 5 bases; nucleotides outside the gene matches: 7. CDR3 length: 14 residues. Looked up from germline, CDR1 is SSHAT and CDR2 is FNYEAQ (reference sequence).

The chain joins TRBV5-1 to TRBJ1-1; 7 positions agree with TRBD1. V dropped 4 bases and J dropped 0; count of bases not matched to a gene: 3. The CDR3 contains 14 residues. Germline V gene data show CDR1 as SGHRS and CDR2 as YFSETQ. CDR3 nucleotide sequence: TGCGCCAGCAGCAAGGACAGGTTGAACACTGAAGCTTTCTTT. This codes for CASSKDRLNTEAFF.

V gene TRBV5-5 combines with J gene TRBJ1-1; D uncertain. The CDR3 totals 11 residues. Germline V gives CDR1 SGHKS, CDR2 YYEKEE (reference sequence). The germline V and J ends were trimmed by 1 base and 7 bases, with 5 bases remaining between them. The CDR3 nucleotides are TGTGCCAGCAGCTTGCGTCTTGAAGCTTTCTTT. Its protein product is CASSLRLEAFF.

Ten or more counts support this clonotype. V usage is TRBV6-5 and J usage is TRBJ2-5; 9 positions match TRBD1. Germline values: CDR1 MNHEY, CDR2 SVGAGI. After removal of 4 bases from V and 2 bases from J, the junction contained 5 bases not matched to a gene. The CDR3 totals 15 residues. This CDR3 reads CASSWTGDGQETQYF. DNA for the CDR3: TGTGCCAGCAGTTGGACAGGGGACGGACAAGAGACCCAGTACTTC.